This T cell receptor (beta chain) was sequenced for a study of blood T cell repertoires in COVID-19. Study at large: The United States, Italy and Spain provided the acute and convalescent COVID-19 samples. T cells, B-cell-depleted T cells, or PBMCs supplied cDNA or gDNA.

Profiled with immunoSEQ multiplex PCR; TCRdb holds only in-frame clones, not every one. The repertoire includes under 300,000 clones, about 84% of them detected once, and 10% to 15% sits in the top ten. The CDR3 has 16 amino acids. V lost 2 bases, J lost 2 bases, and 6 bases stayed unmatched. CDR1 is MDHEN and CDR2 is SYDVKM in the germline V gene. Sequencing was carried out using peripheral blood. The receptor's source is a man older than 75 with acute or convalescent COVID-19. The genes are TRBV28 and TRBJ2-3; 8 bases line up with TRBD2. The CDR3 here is CASSLSGGPHTDTQYF. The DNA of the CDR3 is TGTGCCAGCAGTTTAAGCGGGGGCCCCCACACAGATACGCAGTATTTT.